Listed below are T cell receptor beta chains from one sample, sequenced in a study of human T cells and chemical hapten exposure. A single record per CDR3 protein comes from TCRdb applying MiXCR to the RACE reads. The sample records about 35,000 distinct CDR3 sequences, more than 6% being singletons. The sample in question was whole blood, obtained in connection with sensitization to the hapten diphenylcyclopropenone (DPC). Receptor source: a woman aged 30 to 39 with alopecia areata. Some clones in this sample may be carry-over from other donors' samples. Each CDR3 is given with its conserved first and last residue. A D gene is named only where the DNA matches it firmly. A row's size may be missing; if present it is once, few, many or a size class.

TGTGCCAGCAGCCCGGGACTAGCGGGAACGGCTGAGACGCAGTATTTT	CASSPGLAGTAETQYF	16	.	TRBD2	TRBV9	TRBJ2-3
TGTGCCAGCAGTTTAGGGGGGGGGAACACTGAAGCTTTCTTT	CASSLGGGNTEAFF	14	few	.	TRBV12-3/TRBV12-4	TRBJ1-1
TGTGCCAGCAGCTTGGGACTAGCGGGGGGCCGACGTAGCGGGGAGCTGTTTTTT	CASSLGLAGGRRSGELFF	18	many	TRBD2	TRBV5-4	TRBJ2-2
TGCGCCAGCAGCTTGGTATCGGCAGGGCGCTTGGGGAATTCACCCCTCCACTTT	CASSLVSAGRLGNSPLHF	18	few	.	TRBV5-1	TRBJ1-6
TGCGCCAGCAGCCTCTATCGGACTAGCGGCAGCAGAATGCAAGCGGAGCAGTTCTTC	CASSLYRTSGSRMQAEQFF	19	.	TRBD2	TRBV4-1	TRBJ2-1
TGTGCCAGCAGCGTAGTCGGTAGCACAGATACGCAGTATTTT	CASSVVGSTDTQYF	14	many	.	TRBV9	TRBJ2-3
TGTGCCAGCAGTCAGGGACAGGGGGCTGAAGCTTTCTTT	CASSQGQGAEAFF	13	many	TRBD1	TRBV12-3/TRBV12-4	TRBJ1-1
TGCAGCGTTGTCTCGGGGGCCATGAAGACCCAGTACTTC	CSVVSGAMKTQYF	13	many	.	TRBV29-1	TRBJ2-5
TGCAGTGCTGGGACAGGGAACCAAGAGACCCAGTACTTC	CSAGTGNQETQYF	13	many	TRBD1	TRBV20-1	TRBJ2-5
TGCGCCAGCAGCCAAGATCTCGTGGGACAGGGAGGAGCTTTCTTT	CASSQDLVGQGGAFF	15	many	TRBD1	TRBV4-3	TRBJ1-1
TGTGCAAGTCGCTTAGCGCCCCAGGTCCAGTCCTACGAGCAGTACTTC	CASRLAPQVQSYEQYF	16	few	.	TRBV12-2	TRBJ2-7
TGCAGTGCTAGAGACAGCCTGAAACCCCCGGAAGCTTTCTTT	CSARDSLKPPEAFF	14	many	.	TRBV20-1	TRBJ1-1
TGCAGCGTTTCTCCCGCGGGGGTTTTTGGAGATACGCAGTATTTT	CSVSPAGVFGDTQYF	15	many	TRBD2	TRBV29-1	TRBJ2-3
TGTGCCAGCAGTGGGGGCCGGACCCCCAATCAGCCCCAGCATTTT	CASSGGRTPNQPQHF	15	many	.	TRBV25-1	TRBJ1-5
TGTGCCAGCAGGACAGAGAATAATTCACCCCTCCACTTT	CASRTENNSPLHF	13	few	.	TRBV2	TRBJ1-6
TGTGCCATCAAGGCAGGGATGAACACTGAAGCTTTCTTT	CAIKAGMNTEAFF	13	few	.	TRBV10-3	TRBJ1-1
TGTGCCAGCAGTGTTGTCGGGGGAGAGCAGCCCCAGCATTTT	CASSVVGGEQPQHF	14	few	.	TRBV2	TRBJ1-5
TGTGCCAGCTCACCAAGAAGTGCCAACAGCAATGAGCAGTTCTTC	CASSPRSANSNEQFF	15	many	.	TRBV18	TRBJ2-1
TGTGCCAGCAGCTTAGATGCAGGGGGGAATGCTAACTATGGCTACACCTTC	CASSLDAGGNANYGYTF	17	many	TRBD1	TRBV7-8	TRBJ1-2
TGCAGTGCTAGACCAGGAGTGGGACAGGGTGACTATGGCTACACCTTC	CSARPGVGQGDYGYTF	16	many	TRBD1	TRBV20-1	TRBJ1-2
TGTGCCAGCAGCTTTGTCCCCGGCACAGATACGCAGTATTTT	CASSFVPGTDTQYF	14	.	.	TRBV7-2	TRBJ2-3
TGTGCCAGCAGTTTGCGGGACACCGGGGAGCTGTTTTTT	CASSLRDTGELFF	13	.	.	TRBV28	TRBJ2-2
TGTGCCTGGAGCCCCAAGGAGAACTATGGCTACACCTTC	CAWSPKENYGYTF	13	few	.	TRBV30	TRBJ1-2
TGTGCCAGCACCGGGACAGGGGAAGCTTTCTTT	CASTGTGEAFF	11	few	TRBD1	TRBV28	TRBJ1-1
TGTGCCACCAGCAGTGGGGGCTACGGGACCTACGAGCAGTACTTC	CATSSGGYGTYEQYF	15	.	.	TRBV15	TRBJ2-7
TGTGCCAGCTCACCCGACAGTCTAGCTAACTATGGCTACACCTTC	CASSPDSLANYGYTF	15	.	.	TRBV18	TRBJ1-2
TGTGCCAGCAGCTTAGAACAGGGTCTAGCCGAGCAGTACTTC	CASSLEQGLAEQYF	14	.	.	TRBV7-2	TRBJ2-7
TGTGCCAGCAGTTACGCGGGTCAGCCCCAGCATTTT	CASSYAGQPQHF	12	many	.	TRBV6-2/TRBV6-3	TRBJ1-5
TGTGCCAGCAGTTTTAAGTCCACGGCGGAAGGAAACACCATATATTTT	CASSFKSTAEGNTIYF	16	.	.	TRBV12-3/TRBV12-4	TRBJ1-3
TGTGCCAGCAGCCTCGGAGTAGCGGGGGGGCTTGTGCAGTACTTC	CASSLGVAGGLVQYF	15	few	TRBD2	TRBV3-1	TRBJ2-7
TGTGCCAGCAGGACCGGGACAATAAATTCACCCCTCCACTTT	CASRTGTINSPLHF	14	.	.	TRBV6-1	TRBJ1-6
TGTGCCAGCAGGGGATCAGGGTTAGGTCTTGGCTACACCTTC	CASRGSGLGLGYTF	14	.	.	TRBV11-2	TRBJ1-2
TGTGCCAGCAGTTTAGGGTACTATTCCCTCTATGGCTACACCTTC	CASSLGYYSLYGYTF	15	many	.	TRBV12-3/TRBV12-4	TRBJ1-2
TGCAGCGTTGAGATTCTCGGGACAGGGCTGATGAATGAGCAGTTCTTC	CSVEILGTGLMNEQFF	16	few	TRBD1	TRBV29-1	TRBJ2-1
TGTGCCAGCTCACCACGTTTAACAGGGGGCTTCGGAAACATTCAGTACTTC	CASSPRLTGGFGNIQYF	17	.	TRBD1	TRBV18	TRBJ2-4
TGTGCCAGCAGTAGTCCCCTGGGGGTTCTCCCTAAAGAAGAGGGATATGGCTACACCTTC	CASSSPLGVLPKEEGYGYTF	20	.	.	TRBV12-3/TRBV12-4	TRBJ1-2
TGTGCCAGCAGCCTCCCGACCGAGACCCAGTACTTC	CASSLPTETQYF	12	few	.	TRBV11-2	TRBJ2-5
TGTGCCAGCAGGCAGGACAGGGGCGTGGCCACTGAAGCTTTCTTT	CASRQDRGVATEAFF	15	many	TRBD1	TRBV12-3/TRBV12-4	TRBJ1-1
TGCGCCAGCAGGCCGACAGCGAACACTGAAGCTTTCTTT	CASRPTANTEAFF	13	.	.	TRBV5-1	TRBJ1-1
TGTGCCAGCAGTATTGACAGTAGCACAGATACGCAGTATTTT	CASSIDSSTDTQYF	14	many	.	TRBV28	TRBJ2-3
TGTGCCAGCCTGGGGTGGGGGGAGAGCTCCTACAATGAGCAGTTCTTC	CASLGWGESSYNEQFF	16	.	.	TRBV12-3/TRBV12-4	TRBJ2-1
TGCAGCGTGACCGGGACAGGCGGGGATACGCAGTATTTT	CSVTGTGGDTQYF	13	many	TRBD1	TRBV29-1	TRBJ2-3
TGTGCCAGCAGTTACCTGGACGGCAGCTCCTACGAGCAGTACTTC	CASSYLDGSSYEQYF	15	many	.	TRBV6-2/TRBV6-3	TRBJ2-7
TGTGCCAGCAGCCCGCTTAACGGGGTGGAAGAGACCCAGTACTTC	CASSPLNGVEETQYF	15	.	.	TRBV6-2/TRBV6-3	TRBJ2-5
TGTGCCAGCAGTTACAACGCCGGGACAGGTATCTACGAGCAGTACTTC	CASSYNAGTGIYEQYF	16	medium-sized	TRBD1	TRBV6-2/TRBV6-3	TRBJ2-7
TGTGCCAGCAGCTCCGTTGTAGCGGGTAATACAGATACGCAGTATTTT	CASSSVVAGNTDTQYF	16	.	TRBD2	TRBV7-9	TRBJ2-3
TGCAGCGCCCTAACTAGTTCCGGGGAGCTGTTTTTT	CSALTSSGELFF	12	few	.	TRBV29-1	TRBJ2-2
TGTGCCAGCAGCTTCTCTACGACAGGGAGCTCTGGAAACACCATATATTTT	CASSFSTTGSSGNTIYF	17	few	TRBD1	TRBV7-2	TRBJ1-3
TGTGCCAGCAGCAAGATACCGGGACAGGGGGACTTC	CASSKIPGQGDF	12	few	TRBD1	TRBV28	TRBJ1-2
TGTGCCAGCCGTTGGGAACGAAACACTGAAGCTTTCTTT	CASRWERNTEAFF	13	few	.	TRBV7-3	TRBJ1-1
TGCAGTGCCCCCGACGCTGGATCCTCCTACGAGCAGTACTTC	CSAPDAGSSYEQYF	14	few	.	TRBV20-1	TRBJ2-7
TGCGCCAGCACACCCCCTGGTAGTCCTTCTGGGGCCAACGTCCTGACTTTC	CASTPPGSPSGANVLTF	17	many	.	TRBV5-1	TRBJ2-6
TGTGCTAGTGGTTTTCAGGGGCTCGATACGCAGTATTTT	CASGFQGLDTQYF	13	few	.	TRBV12-5	TRBJ2-3
TGCAGTGCTAGAGGTGGCTTGACAAATTCACCCCTCCACTTT	CSARGGLTNSPLHF	14	many	.	TRBV20-1	TRBJ1-6